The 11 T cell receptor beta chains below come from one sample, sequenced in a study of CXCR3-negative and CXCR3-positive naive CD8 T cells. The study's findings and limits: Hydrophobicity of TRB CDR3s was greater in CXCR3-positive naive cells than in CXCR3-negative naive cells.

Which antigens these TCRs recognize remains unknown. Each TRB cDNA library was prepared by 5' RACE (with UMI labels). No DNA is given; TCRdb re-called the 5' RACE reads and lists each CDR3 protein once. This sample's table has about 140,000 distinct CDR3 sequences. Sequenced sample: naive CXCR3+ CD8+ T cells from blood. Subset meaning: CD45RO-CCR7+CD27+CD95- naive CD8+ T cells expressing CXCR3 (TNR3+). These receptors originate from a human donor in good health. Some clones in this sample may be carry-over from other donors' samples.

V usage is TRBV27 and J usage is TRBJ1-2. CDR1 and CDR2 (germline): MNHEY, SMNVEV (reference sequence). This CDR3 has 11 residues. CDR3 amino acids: CASYDNYGYTF.

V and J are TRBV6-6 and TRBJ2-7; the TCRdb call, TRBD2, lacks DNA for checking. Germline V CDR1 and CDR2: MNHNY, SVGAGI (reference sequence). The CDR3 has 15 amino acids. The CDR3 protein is CASSSGLASSYEQYF.

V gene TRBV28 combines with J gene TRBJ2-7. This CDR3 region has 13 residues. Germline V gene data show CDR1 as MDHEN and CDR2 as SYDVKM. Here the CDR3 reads CASGWNLRDGQYF.

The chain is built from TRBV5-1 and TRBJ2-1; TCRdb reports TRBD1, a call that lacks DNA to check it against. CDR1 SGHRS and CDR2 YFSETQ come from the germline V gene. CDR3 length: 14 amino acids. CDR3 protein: CASSAGFSYNEQFF.

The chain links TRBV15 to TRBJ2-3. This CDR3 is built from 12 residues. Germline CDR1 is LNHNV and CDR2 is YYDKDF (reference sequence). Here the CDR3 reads CATSVSTDTQYF.

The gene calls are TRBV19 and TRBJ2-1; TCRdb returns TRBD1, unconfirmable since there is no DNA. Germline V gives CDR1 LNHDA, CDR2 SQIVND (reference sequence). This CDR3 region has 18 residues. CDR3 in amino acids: CASSIFGGGQVPLDEQFF.

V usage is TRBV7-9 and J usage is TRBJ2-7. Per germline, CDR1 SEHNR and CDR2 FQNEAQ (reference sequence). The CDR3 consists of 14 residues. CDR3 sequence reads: CASSLGGRNYEQYF. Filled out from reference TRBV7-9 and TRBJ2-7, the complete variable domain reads DTGVSQNPRHKITKRGQNVTFRCDPISEHNRLYWYRQTLGQGPEFLTYFQNEAQLEKSRLLSDRFSAERPKGSFSTLEIQRTEQGDSAMYLCASSLGGRNYEQYFGPGTRLTVT.

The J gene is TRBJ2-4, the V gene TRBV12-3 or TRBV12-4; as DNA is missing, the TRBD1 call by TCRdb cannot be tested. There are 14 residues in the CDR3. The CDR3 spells CASSPRDQEDIQYF.

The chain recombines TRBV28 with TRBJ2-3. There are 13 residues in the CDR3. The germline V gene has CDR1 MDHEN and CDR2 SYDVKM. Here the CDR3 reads CASSLFATDTQYF.

CDR3 protein: CASSTRDIHYNEQFF. This chain links TRBV7-9 with TRBJ2-1; TCRdb names TRBD1, which stays unverified in the absence of DNA. CDR1 is SEHNR, CDR2 FQNEAQ, per germline (reference sequence). The CDR3 has 15 residues.

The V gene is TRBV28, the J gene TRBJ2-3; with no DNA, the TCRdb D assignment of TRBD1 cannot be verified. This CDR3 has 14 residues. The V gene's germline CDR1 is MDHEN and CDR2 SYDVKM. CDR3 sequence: CAGKGGSSTDTQYF.